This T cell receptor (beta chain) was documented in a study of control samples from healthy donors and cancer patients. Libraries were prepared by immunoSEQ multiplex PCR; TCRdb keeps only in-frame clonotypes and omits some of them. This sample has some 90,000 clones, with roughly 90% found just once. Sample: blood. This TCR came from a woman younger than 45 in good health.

CDR3 coding DNA: TGTGCCAGTAGTCACCCGGCCGCCGGGAACACTGAAGCTTTCTTT. Protein: CASSHPAAGNTEAFF. This chain uses TRBV19 with TRBJ1-1; D is unresolved. CDR3 length: 15 residues. The germline V gene has CDR1 LNHDA and CDR2 SQIVND (reference sequence). Trimming took 5 bases from V and 1 from J, leaving 14 bases between them.